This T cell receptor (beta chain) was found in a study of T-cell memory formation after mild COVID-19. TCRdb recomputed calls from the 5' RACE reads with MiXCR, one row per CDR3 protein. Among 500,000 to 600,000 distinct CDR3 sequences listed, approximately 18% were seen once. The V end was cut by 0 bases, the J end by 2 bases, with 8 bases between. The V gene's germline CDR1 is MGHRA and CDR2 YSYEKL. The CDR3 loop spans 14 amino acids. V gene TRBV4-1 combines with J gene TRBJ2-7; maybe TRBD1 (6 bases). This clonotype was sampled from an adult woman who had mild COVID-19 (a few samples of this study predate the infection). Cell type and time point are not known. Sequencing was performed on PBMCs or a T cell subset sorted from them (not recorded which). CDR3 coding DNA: TGCGCCAGCAGCCAAGATAGGACAGCCTACGAGCAGTACTTC. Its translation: CASSQDRTAYEQYF.